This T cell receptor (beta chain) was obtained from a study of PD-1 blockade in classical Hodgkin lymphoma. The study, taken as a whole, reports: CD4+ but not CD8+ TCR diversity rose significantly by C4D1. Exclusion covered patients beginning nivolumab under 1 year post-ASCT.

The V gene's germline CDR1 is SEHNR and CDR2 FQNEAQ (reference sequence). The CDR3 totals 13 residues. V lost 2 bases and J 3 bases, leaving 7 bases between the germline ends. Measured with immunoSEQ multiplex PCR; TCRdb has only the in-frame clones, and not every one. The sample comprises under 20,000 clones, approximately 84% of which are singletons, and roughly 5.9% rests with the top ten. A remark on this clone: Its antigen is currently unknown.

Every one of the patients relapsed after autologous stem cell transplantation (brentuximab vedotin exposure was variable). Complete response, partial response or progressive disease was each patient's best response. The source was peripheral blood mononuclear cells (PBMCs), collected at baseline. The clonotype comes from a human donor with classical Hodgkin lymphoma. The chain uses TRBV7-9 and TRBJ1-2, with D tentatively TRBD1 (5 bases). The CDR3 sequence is CASSLQGDYGYTF. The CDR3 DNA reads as TGTGCCAGCAGCTTACAGGGAGACTATGGCTACACCTTC. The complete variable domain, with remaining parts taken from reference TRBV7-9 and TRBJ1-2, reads DTGVSQNPRHKITKRGQNVTFRCDPISEHNRLYWYRQTLGQGPEFLTYFQNEAQLEKSRLLSDRFSAERPKGSFSTLEIQRTEQGDSAMYLCASSLQGDYGYTFGSGTRLTVV.